This T cell receptor beta chain was captured by sequencing in a study of blood T cell repertoires in COVID-19. Across the whole study: T cells, B-cell-depleted T cells, or PBMCs provided the cDNA or gDNA that served as material.

This CDR3 comprises 16 residues. The germline V gene encodes CDR1 SGHRS and CDR2 YFSETQ. With 0 bases clipped from V and 4 bases from J, the junction kept 4 bases outside the gene matches. Original processing notes: Amplified reference gene primers provided the basis for estimating nucleated cell counts. Assay: immunoSEQ multiplex PCR; the TCRdb copy retains only in-frame clones and omits some. From that table come the V and J calls and clone size; the DNA was used to work out D and trimming. The table has 72,000 or so clones, around 90% seen once. The TCR comes from a man over 45 with active COVID-19. The V and J genes are TRBV5-1 and TRBJ2-2; 9 bases align to TRBD2. The sample taken for sequencing was peripheral blood. The CDR3, as DNA: TGCGCCAGCAGCTTGGATCAAGCGGGAGGCACCGGGGAGCTGTTTTTT. Translation: CASSLDQAGGTGELFF.